This T cell receptor (beta chain) was sequenced during a study of T cell responses to AZD1222 COVID-19 vaccine. Study as a whole: Samples with a second dose at about 4 or about 12 weeks were pooled together. General study findings and limits: Dominant CD4 TCR responses targeted spike regions 160-218 and 743-854.

This CDR3 is built from 12 residues. Germline V gene lookup returns CDR1 MNHEY and CDR2 SVGAGI. V lost 7 bases and J lost 2, with 9 bases in between. Profiled with immunoSEQ multiplex PCR; TCRdb holds only in-frame clones, not every one. The sample includes roughly 120,000 clones, approximately 86% of them seen just once. In the case of this clone: Its target is not known.

The origin of this receptor is an adult in good health. The chain recombines TRBV6-5 with TRBJ2-7; D remains ambiguous. The starting material was peripheral blood, obtained on day 0 of AZD1222 vaccination. CDR3 residues: CASMVFPYEQYF. The CDR3 DNA reads TGTGCCAGCATGGTTTTTCCCTACGAGCAGTACTTC.